The TCR beta chain under discussion was sequenced for a study of blood T cell repertoires in COVID-19. Overall study: Researchers got acute and convalescent COVID-19 samples from the United States, Italy and Spain. From T cells, B-cell-depleted T cells, or PBMCs came the material, which was cDNA or gDNA.

In the authors' methods: Using reference gene primer amplification, nucleated cell counts were estimated. Produced via immunoSEQ multiplex PCR; TCRdb's table is partial and in-frame only. D and trimming come from the DNA, and the V and J calls and clone size come from that table. The data hold roughly 350,000 clones, with approximately 88% observed a single time. This clone showed up just once. This CDR3 is built from 16 residues. Deletions cut 9 bases from V and 4 bases from J, with 24 bases between. Germline assignment: CDR1 LNHDA and CDR2 SQIVND (reference sequence). The TCR was taken from a woman aged 45-60 years with active or convalescent COVID-19. Sequencing was performed on peripheral blood. V gene TRBV19 combines with J gene TRBJ1-2, with D possibly TRBD1 on 5 matching bases. The CDR3 DNA sequence: TGTGCCAGCCGGATCGGGGGGGAGACGGCAATCTATGGCTACACCTTC. Translating gives CASRIGGETAIYGYTF.